The 5 T cell receptor beta chains given below trace back to one sample, sequenced in a study of cytomegalovirus exposure and HLA in healthy donors (TCRdb year 2017). The library was obtained by the immunoSEQ multiplex PCR assay. The table comes from immuneACCESS by way of TCRdb, which keeps in-frame sequences with V and J called. Part of the clones is missing from these tables; in studies checked, under half for an unresolved V gene and the rest for unknown reasons. Across this sample there are 59,000 or so clones, with about 88% seen only once. Roughly 15% of the sample belongs to the ten largest clones. Sequenced sample: PBMCs. The receptors were sampled from a woman aged 18-35 years in good health and CMV-seronegative.

As concerns this clone: The same CDR3 arises from other DNA sequences in this sample as well. The chain uses TRBV7-9 and TRBJ1-1, with 9 bases aligning to TRBD1. Germline values: CDR1 SEHNR, CDR2 FQNEAQ (reference sequence). The ends lost 5 bases at V and 4 bases at J; junction bases unmatched: 5. This CDR3 spans 14 amino acids. CDR3 in amino acids: CASSPTGGGTEAFF. CDR3 DNA: TGTGCCAGCAGCCCGACAGGGGGAGGCACTGAAGCTTTCTTT.

This chain uses TRBV7-9 with TRBJ2-5, with D unresolved. Trimming stripped 8 bases from V and 5 bases from J, with 6 bases between. This CDR3 spans 10 amino acids. CDR1 is SEHNR, CDR2 FQNEAQ, per germline (reference sequence). DNA for the CDR3: TGTGCCAGCGGCCAGGAGACCCAGTACTTC. Its protein product is CASGQETQYF.

The chain uses TRBV2 and TRBJ1-5; D is unresolved. Germline CDR1 SNHLY, CDR2 FYNNEI. This CDR3 comprises 15 residues. The germline V and J ends were trimmed by 2 bases and 2 bases, with 10 bases remaining between them. DNA for the CDR3: TGTGCCAGCAGTGAATTAGCGGTTCGCAATCAGCCCCAGCATTTT. This encodes CASSELAVRNQPQHF.

Turning to this clone: One end of the junction fails to match germline, which may point to a read error. This chain joins TRBV5-4 and TRBJ1-4; 11 nucleotides match TRBD1. CDR1 and CDR2 (germline): SGHNT, YYREEE (reference sequence). The CDR3 is 16 residues long. The CDR3 protein is CASSLGGGTGGEKLFF. CDR3 nucleotide sequence: TGTGCCAGCAGTTTGGGGGGCGGGACAGGGGGTGAAAAACTGTTTTTT.

V usage is TRBV7-2 and J usage is TRBJ2-7; a possible D gene is TRBD1 (5 bases). CDR1 SGHTA and CDR2 FQGNSA come from the germline V gene. The V end was cut by 1 base, the J end by 3 bases, with 10 bases between. The CDR3 is 14 residues long. CDR3 sequence reads: CASSLEGILYEQYF. DNA of the CDR3: TGTGCCAGCAGCTTAGAGGGGATCCTCTACGAGCAGTACTTC.